A selection of T cell receptor beta chains follows, all from one sample in a study of control samples from healthy donors and cancer patients. Some clones are missing from TCRdb's copy, which holds only in-frame ones; the method was immunoSEQ multiplex PCR. The sample contains 150,000 to 200,000 clones, around nine tenths of which appear only once. Sequencing was carried out using blood. These receptors were collected from a man between 18 and 35 years old in good health. Each CDR3 is given with its conserved first and last residue. A D gene is named only where the DNA matches it firmly. Clone size is given for some rows only: seen once, a few or many times, or a class if the clone is expanded.

j_call,v_call,cdr3_length,clone_size,d_call,cdr3_nt,cdr3_aa
TRBJ1-1,TRBV7-9,14,-,TRBD1,TGTGCCAGCCACCGTGGGACAGAGAACACTGAAGCTTTCTTT,CASHRGTENTEAFF
TRBJ2-1,TRBV29-1,12,-,TRBD1,TGCAGCGTTGGGACAGGGTACAATGAGCAGTTCTTC,CSVGTGYNEQFF
TRBJ1-6,TRBV7-3,16,-,TRBD1,TGTGCCAGCAGCTTACGATCCGGGACAGGGGGATCACCCCTCCACTTT,CASSLRSGTGGSPLHF
TRBJ2-2,TRBV7-3,14,once,-,TGTGCCAGCAGCTCGGGACCAAACACCGGGGAGCTGTTTTTT,CASSSGPNTGELFF
TRBJ2-1,TRBV7-2,15,-,TRBD2,TGTGCCAGCAGCTGGACTAGCGGGGGGATAAATGAGCAGTTCTTC,CASSWTSGGINEQFF
TRBJ2-7,TRBV7-2,16,-,-,TGTGCCAGCAGCTTATATCCGGCGGGCAGCTCCTACGAGCAGTACTTC,CASSLYPAGSSYEQYF
TRBJ1-5,TRBV20-1,16,-,-,TGCAGTGCTAGTTTAGGAGGGACTCGGGGCAATCAGCCCCAGCATTTT,CSASLGGTRGNQPQHF
TRBJ1-1,TRBV6-5,13,-,-,TGTGCCAGCAGGACTCATTTGAACACTGAAGCTTTCTTT,CASRTHLNTEAFF
TRBJ1-5,TRBV6-6,14,few,-,TGTGCCAGCAATGGGATGGGTTACAATCAGCCCCAGCATTTT,CASNGMGYNQPQHF
TRBJ2-1,TRBV30,17,-,TRBD2,TGTGCCTGGAGAGCTATTCCTCGACTAGCGGGGGGGAATGAGCAGTTCTTC,CAWRAIPRLAGGNEQFF
TRBJ2-1,TRBV11-2,13,-,-,TGTGCCAGCAGCCGGGACCTAGCAACTGAGCAGTTCTTC,CASSRDLATEQFF
TRBJ2-3,TRBV4-2,15,-,-,TGTGCCAGCAGCCAAGGGTTGGGTTCTACAGATACGCAGTATTTT,CASSQGLGSTDTQYF
TRBJ1-1,TRBV15,16,-,-,TGTGCCACCGAAATGAAGAGGGCCCCCATGAACACTGAAGCTTTCTTT,CATEMKRAPMNTEAFF
TRBJ2-7,TRBV27,14,-,-,TGTGCCAGCAGCCAAACTCGATCGGGTGAGGGGCAGTACTTC,CASSQTRSGEGQYF
TRBJ2-7,TRBV4-3,15,-,-,TGCGCCAGCAGCCAAGATCGGACATCTAGCTACGAGCAGTACTTC,CASSQDRTSSYEQYF
TRBJ2-7,TRBV5-1,15,-,TRBD1,TGCGCCAGCAGCTCTACCGGGACAGGGGAGTACGAGCAGTACTTC,CASSSTGTGEYEQYF
TRBJ2-5,TRBV3-1/TRBV3-2,10,-,-,TGTGCCAGCAGCCAAGAAGTCTTGTACTTC,CASSQEVLYF
TRBJ2-7,TRBV3-1/TRBV3-2,16,-,-,TGTGCCAGCAGCCAAGATAATCCGGGGCAGGGTGGAGAGCAGTACTTC,CASSQDNPGQGGEQYF
TRBJ2-3,TRBV9,15,-,-,TGTGCCAGCAGCGGTTTAGGGGCGGGCACAGATACGCAGTATTTT,CASSGLGAGTDTQYF
TRBJ2-7,TRBV6-4,17,-,-,TGTGCCAGCTCGAAGGGGTCGGGGACTGCGTTTTTTTACGAGCAGTACTTC,CASSKGSGTAFFYEQYF
TRBJ1-4,TRBV7-9,15,-,-,TGTGCCAGCAGCCCGGGGGACGGAACTAATGAAAAACTGTTTTTT,CASSPGDGTNEKLFF
TRBJ2-1,TRBV30,11,-,-,TGTGCCTGGAGTGTCGGAGGTGAGCAGTTCTTC,CAWSVGGEQFF
TRBJ1-6,TRBV3-1/TRBV3-2,14,-,-,TGTGCCAGCAGCCAAGATTTCGGGGTTTCACCCCTCCACTTT,CASSQDFGVSPLHF
TRBJ1-1,TRBV7-3,14,-,-,TGTGCCAGCAGTCCACCTCTTCAGGGGACTGAAGCTTTCTTT,CASSPPLQGTEAFF
TRBJ1-3,TRBV6-2/TRBV6-3,16,-,-,TGTGCCAGCAGCCGACAGGCCTCTGTCTCTGGAAACACCATATATTTT,CASSRQASVSGNTIYF
TRBJ2-7,TRBV18,15,-,-,TGTGCCAGCTCACCGGGATCGACAGCCTCCTACGAGCAGTACTTC,CASSPGSTASYEQYF
TRBJ2-3,TRBV28,15,-,TRBD2,TGTGCCTGTCACCAAGGCGGGGGGGCCACAGATACGCAGTATTTT,CACHQGGGATDTQYF
TRBJ1-5,TRBV7-2,13,-,-,TGTGCCAGCAGCCTAGACAGCCATCAGCCCCAGCATTTT,CASSLDSHQPQHF
TRBJ2-7,TRBV5-1,15,-,-,TGCGCCAGCAGCTTGGGGGGCAGCGGCGGCTACGAGCAGTACTTC,CASSLGGSGGYEQYF
TRBJ2-5,TRBV3-1/TRBV3-2,16,-,TRBD1,TGTGCCAGCAGCCAAGGGTACAGGGGGCTCCAAGAGACCCAGTACTTC,CASSQGYRGLQETQYF
TRBJ1-4,TRBV18,18,-,TRBD1,TGTGCCAGCTCACCAAGTCGCATGTGGGGACAGGGGGTTGAAAAACTGTTTTTT,CASSPSRMWGQGVEKLFF
TRBJ2-1,TRBV5-1,14,-,TRBD2,TGCGCCAGCAGCTTCGCCAGCGGGGGGGTGGAGCAGTTCTTC,CASSFASGGVEQFF
TRBJ1-1,TRBV9,15,-,TRBD1,TGTGCCAGCAGCCCAGGGGGGCTCAGGAACACTGAAGCTTTCTTT,CASSPGGLRNTEAFF
TRBJ1-2,TRBV30,17,-,TRBD1,TGTGCCTGGAAGCCCGGAGGAAGGGGGCGTATAGCCTATGGCTACACCTTC,CAWKPGGRGRIAYGYTF
TRBJ2-5,TRBV27,12,-,-,TGTGCCAGCAGTTTCCTCCAAGAGACCCAGTACTTC,CASSFLQETQYF
TRBJ2-6,TRBV9,17,once,-,TGTGCCAGCAGCGCGGACGGGCCCCTCGCTGGGGCCAACGTCCTGACTTTC,CASSADGPLAGANVLTF
TRBJ1-5,TRBV30,14,-,-,TGTGCCTGGACCGCGGGACGGAGCAATCAGCCCCAGCATTTT,CAWTAGRSNQPQHF
TRBJ2-5,TRBV6-6,13,-,-,TGTGCCAGCATCACGGATAACCAAGAGACCCAGTACTTC,CASITDNQETQYF
TRBJ1-5,TRBV27,15,once,TRBD1,TGTGCCAGCAGTTCAACAGGGGGCGCGGGGCAGCCCCAGCATTTT,CASSSTGGAGQPQHF